Listed below are T cell receptor beta chains from one sample, sequenced in a study of blood T cell repertoires in COVID-19. Measured with immunoSEQ multiplex PCR; TCRdb has only the in-frame clones, and not every one. Of about 180,000 clones detected, approximately 85% appear once; the ten largest clones hold more than 5%. The material sequenced was PBMCs or T cells enriched from blood (not recorded which). All receptors derive from a man aged 40-49 years who had recovered from COVID-19. Both conserved end residues are part of each CDR3. D genes are given only for firm matches. Some rows mark clone size as missing; the rest say once, few, many or name a class of expanded clone.

.	.	TRBJ1-1	TRBV12-5	TGTGCTAGTGGTTTGACAGGGAACACTGAAGCTTTCTTT	CASGLTGNTEAFF
many	.	TRBJ1-2	TRBV2	TGTGCCAGCAGTGAATATCGGGGTGATGGCTACACCTTC	CASSEYRGDGYTF
.	TRBD1	TRBJ1-1	TRBV5-3	TGTGCCAGAAGCCCTATCCTGATACCGGGACAGGGGGCGGAGGAAGCTTTCTTT	CARSPILIPGQGAEEAFF
.	.	TRBJ1-2	TRBV19	TGTGCCAGTAGTATGTGGGCGAGTGCTAACTATGGCTACACCTTC	CASSMWASANYGYTF
.	.	TRBJ1-2	TRBV11-3	TGTGCCAGCAGCCCCCGTCGGGGGATGGGCTACACCTTC	CASSPRRGMGYTF
.	.	TRBJ2-3	TRBV7-7	TGTGCTAGCAGCTTATCCTCGGCAGGGGGGACAGATACGCAGTATTTT	CASSLSSAGGTDTQYF
.	.	TRBJ1-2	TRBV11-1	TGTGCCAGCAGCCTGGCAGGCTATGGCTACACCTTC	CASSLAGYGYTF
.	TRBD2	TRBJ2-3	TRBV5-3	TGTGCCAGAAGCTTGCACCTGAGCGGGAGGGCCGCAGATACGCAGTATTTT	CARSLHLSGRAADTQYF
.	TRBD1	TRBJ1-2	TRBV5-5	TGTGCCAGCAGCCCCGAACAGGGGAGCAGAGGAGGCTACACCTTC	CASSPEQGSRGGYTF
few	.	TRBJ2-7	TRBV10-2	TGCGCCGCCGGTTCCTACGAGCAGTACTTC	CAAGSYEQYF
.	.	TRBJ2-2	TRBV28	TGTGCCAGCAGTTTATTGGGCAGCCAGAACACCGGGGAGCTGTTTTTT	CASSLLGSQNTGELFF
once	TRBD2	TRBJ2-3	TRBV6-2/TRBV6-3	TGTGCCAGCAGTTTTAGCGGGGGGGTGTATTTT	CASSFSGGVYF
.	.	TRBJ2-7	TRBV27	TGTGCCAGCAGTTTTTTTGGGCTACCCGGTTTCTACGAGCAGTACTTC	CASSFFGLPGFYEQYF
.	.	TRBJ1-2	TRBV7-9	TGTGCCAGCAGCTTAGGAAGGGGCTCAGATGGCTACACCTTC	CASSLGRGSDGYTF
.	.	TRBJ1-1	TRBV29-1	TGCAGCGTTGCCGCCGGGAACACTGAAGCTTTCTTT	CSVAAGNTEAFF
.	.	TRBJ2-5	TRBV10-2	TGCGCCAGCAGAGGGGGGGAACAAGAGACCCAGTACTTC	CASRGGEQETQYF
.	.	TRBJ1-6	TRBV4-1	TGCGCCAGCAGCCAAGATCCGAGTGTGAATTCACCCCTCCACTTT	CASSQDPSVNSPLHF
.	.	TRBJ1-5	TRBV19	TGTGCCAGTAGTATTTTCGTTTCGGAGGGATCGGCTCAGCCCCAGCATTTT	CASSIFVSEGSAQPQHF
.	.	TRBJ1-5	TRBV19	TGTGCCAGTGGGAGTCAGCCCCAGCATTTT	CASGSQPQHF
.	.	TRBJ2-1	TRBV9	TGTGCCAGCAGCCTTAGCTACAATGAGCAGTTCTTC	CASSLSYNEQFF
.	.	TRBJ2-1	TRBV24-1	TGTGCCACCAGTGAGCCCACGAGCCCCTACAATGAGCAGTTCTTC	CATSEPTSPYNEQFF
.	TRBD2	TRBJ2-7	TRBV5-1	TGCGCCAGCACCAGAGGGGGGACTAGCAATGACGAGCAGTACTTC	CASTRGGTSNDEQYF
.	TRBD1	TRBJ1-6	TRBV7-9	TGTGCCAGCAGCTCCGGGACAGTGAATTCACCCCTCCACTTT	CASSSGTVNSPLHF
.	.	TRBJ1-2	TRBV5-4	TGTGCCAGCAGCTTGGGTGGGGCGAGCTATGGCTACACCTTC	CASSLGGASYGYTF
.	.	TRBJ1-1	TRBV5-5	TGTGCCAGCAGCTTATCCAGGAACACTGAAGCTTTCTTT	CASSLSRNTEAFF
.	TRBD2	TRBJ2-3	TRBV7-6	TGTGCCAGCAGCCGGACTAGGGGAGATACGCAGTATTTT	CASSRTRGDTQYF
.	.	TRBJ2-1	TRBV7-3	TGTGCCAGCAGCTTAGGGCTACCGTACAATGAGCAGTTCTTC	CASSLGLPYNEQFF
.	.	TRBJ1-2	TRBV19	TGTGCCAGTAGTTCCCGGACAGAGCGGGGGATAAACTATGGCTACACCTTC	CASSSRTERGINYGYTF
.	TRBD2	TRBJ2-1	TRBV7-9	TGTGCCAGCAGCTCCACCCAGGGCGGGAGAAGTAATGAGCAGTTCTTC	CASSSTQGGRSNEQFF
.	TRBD2	TRBJ2-7	TRBV4-1	TGCGCCAGCAGCCGAACCGGGACTAGCTCCTACGAGCAGTACTTC	CASSRTGTSSYEQYF
many	.	TRBJ2-1	TRBV24-1	TGTGCCACCAGTGAGCAGGGTTATGAGCAGTTCTTC	CATSEQGYEQFF
.	.	TRBJ1-2	TRBV4-2	TGTGCCAGCAGCCAAGTTCGCGGTATAGAGGATGTAGGCTACACCTTC	CASSQVRGIEDVGYTF
.	.	TRBJ1-2	TRBV9	TGTGCCAGCAATTTCGACGGGACTGATGGCTACACCTTC	CASNFDGTDGYTF
.	.	TRBJ1-4	TRBV4-1	TGCGCCAGCAGCCAAGATCCGGCAGGGGAAGGTGAAAAACTGTTTTTT	CASSQDPAGEGEKLFF
.	TRBD1	TRBJ1-4	TRBV9	TGTGCCAGCAGCCCTTCGGACAGGGGGCGCGAAAAACTGTTTTTT	CASSPSDRGREKLFF
.	.	TRBJ1-5	TRBV7-3	TGTGCCAGCAGCTTAACCCCCTCTCAGCCCCAGCATTTT	CASSLTPSQPQHF
.	.	TRBJ1-1	TRBV4-1	TGCGCCAGCACCCAGGCGGGGAACGGGAACACTGAAGCTTTCTTT	CASTQAGNGNTEAFF
.	.	TRBJ2-5	TRBV4-1	TGCGCCAGCAGCCCCAGGGATGAGACCCAGTACTTC	CASSPRDETQYF
.	TRBD1	TRBJ1-1	TRBV28	TGTGCCAGCAGTTTATTAGGGGGCGCGTATCCTGAAGCTTTCTTT	CASSLLGGAYPEAFF
once	.	TRBJ1-1	TRBV5-4	TGTGCCAGCAGCTTGAATCCCCAGGGGAACACTGAAGCTTTCTTT	CASSLNPQGNTEAFF
.	.	TRBJ1-1	TRBV30	TGTGCCTGGAGTGCGAGGGCTGGAACTGAAGCTTTCTTT	CAWSARAGTEAFF
.	.	TRBJ1-1	TRBV9	TGTGCCAGCAGCCCCCAGTTACCAACAGTGAACACTGAAGCTTTCTTT	CASSPQLPTVNTEAFF
.	.	TRBJ1-2	TRBV9	TGTGCCAGCACCGCCCGAGGGGGTTATGGCTACACCTTC	CASTARGGYGYTF
.	.	TRBJ1-4	TRBV5-5	TGTGCCAGCATCCTGGACACGGGTCCGGGCGAAAAACTGTTTTTT	CASILDTGPGEKLFF
.	TRBD1	TRBJ1-1	TRBV6-5	TGTGCCAGCAGTCCCGGGACAGATGAAGCTTTCTTT	CASSPGTDEAFF
.	.	TRBJ1-5	TRBV27	TGTGCCAGCAGTTATTCAGGTAGCAATCAGCCCCAGCATTTT	CASSYSGSNQPQHF
.	.	TRBJ1-1	TRBV9	TGTGCCAGCAGCGTTGGGACATCACTAATGAACACTGAAGCTTTCTTT	CASSVGTSLMNTEAFF
.	TRBD1	TRBJ1-2	TRBV11-2	TGTGCCAGCAGCGTGGGGACAGGCCCCTACTATGGCTACACCTTC	CASSVGTGPYYGYTF
once	.	TRBJ2-3	TRBV11-2	TGTGCCAGCAGAAGTGGGGCTAGCACAGATACGCAGTATTTT	CASRSGASTDTQYF
few	.	TRBJ2-1	TRBV9	TGTGCCAGCAGCGCCGGGACACTTGGAAACAATGAGCAGTTCTTC	CASSAGTLGNNEQFF
.	.	TRBJ1-2	TRBV20-1	TGCAGTGCCCTCGGGATGGATGGCTACACCTTC	CSALGMDGYTF
.	TRBD1	TRBJ1-1	TRBV25-1	TGTGCCAGCAGTGAATTGGGCGGCAGGGGGGTTAGGAACACTGAAGCTTTCTTT	CASSELGGRGVRNTEAFF
.	.	TRBJ2-3	TRBV2	TGTGCCAGCAGTGCGGGCACAGATACGCAGTATTTT	CASSAGTDTQYF